The clone carrying this TCR beta chain has just a few counts. The data derive from a study of blood T cells in healthy people across ages. Germline loops: CDR1 SGHRS, CDR2 YFSETQ. This CDR3 is 15 amino acids long. V lost 2 bases, J lost 4 bases, and 13 bases lay in between. A second roughly 6 to 11 cycle PCR used barcoded and J-beta primers. TCRdb called the 5' RACE reads again in MiXCR, with one record for every CDR3 protein. Among about 930,000 distinct CDR3 sequences listed, roughly 29% were seen once. The data were also submitted as part of a second study, on T cells of mothers and their children. That investigation notes: All extracted RNA went into cDNA synthesis, approximately 1.4 ug per 15 ul. Versus unrelated pairs, overlap was slightly higher in related mother-child pairs, without reaching significance.

The chain recombines TRBV5-1 with TRBJ1-3, with a weak D call TRBD1 (5 bases). What was sequenced was blood. This clonotype originated in a woman in her thirties or forties in good health. In DNA, the CDR3 is TGCGCCAGCAGCTTAGGGGTTCCATCCGGAAACACCATATATTTT. This sequence encodes CASSLGVPSGNTIYF.